The rows below give T cell receptor beta chains drawn from one sample of a study of T cell responses to AZD1222 COVID-19 vaccine. Here immunoSEQ multiplex PCR was the method, and the copy in TCRdb shows in-frame clones only, minus some. Of 150,000 or so clones listed, 85% to 90% are singletons. The sample here was peripheral blood, taken on day 0 of AZD1222 vaccination. These TCRs come from an adult in good health. Each CDR3 is given with its conserved first and last residue. A D gene is named only where the DNA matches it firmly. Clone size is not always given. Where it is, it says once, few, many or a class for expanded clones.

CDR3 protein	CDR3 DNA	J gene	V gene	D gene	clone size
CATAYPSGTEAFF	TGTGCCACCGCCTATCCGTCCGGGACAGAAGCTTTCTTT	TRBJ1-1	TRBV7-9	-	-
CASSEWSQRGGYTF	TGTGCCAGCAGTGAATGGTCCCAACGAGGGGGCTACACCTTC	TRBJ1-2	TRBV6-1	-	once
CASSLGLGTSGYTF	TGTGCCAGCAGCTTAGGCCTCGGGACTTCTGGCTACACCTTC	TRBJ1-2	TRBV7-3	-	-
CASSSSGAYNEQFF	TGTGCCAGCAGTTCTAGCGGGGCCTACAATGAGCAGTTCTTC	TRBJ2-1	TRBV6-5	TRBD2	-
CASSQTDRLNEKLFF	TGTGCCAGCAGCCAGACGGACAGACTTAATGAAAAACTGTTTTTT	TRBJ1-4	TRBV3-1/TRBV3-2	-	-
CASSQEWEETQYF	TGCGCCAGCAGCCAAGAATGGGAAGAGACCCAGTACTTC	TRBJ2-5	TRBV4-1	-	-
CASSFSSGGAGRSKQYF	TGTGCCAGTAGTTTCTCTAGCGGGGGGGCCGGTCGCAGTAAGCAGTACTTC	TRBJ2-7	TRBV19	TRBD2	-
CASSTHRGSNEKLFF	TGTGCCAGCAGTACCCACAGGGGGAGTAATGAAAAACTGTTTTTT	TRBJ1-4	TRBV27	TRBD1	-
CASSPRDQETQYF	TGCGCCTCCTCCCCCCGGGACCAAGAGACCCAGTACTTC	TRBJ2-5	TRBV5-1	-	-
CASSLGGNVVGYGHTF	TGTGCCAGCAGCTTAGGGGGGAATGTAGTCGGCTATGGCCACACCTTC	TRBJ1-2	TRBV13	-	-
CASSPPGTALWSEAFF	TGTGCCAGCTCACCACCGGGCACTGCTCTGTGGAGTGAAGCTTTCTTT	TRBJ1-1	TRBV18	-	-
CASNTPGTGNYGYTF	TGTGCCAGTAATACACCCGGGACAGGGAACTATGGCTACACCTTC	TRBJ1-2	TRBV19	TRBD1	-
CASSRVFWQFTGELFF	TGTGCCAGCAGCCGGGTTTTCTGGCAGTTCACCGGGGAGCTGTTTTTT	TRBJ2-2	TRBV14	-	-
CASSLGSQETQYF	TGTGCCAGCAGCTTGGGGAGCCAAGAGACCCAGTACTTC	TRBJ2-5	TRBV5-4	-	-
CASSLNRPGRPSSYGYTF	TGTGCCAGCAGCTTGAACCGGCCGGGACGGCCCTCTTCCTATGGCTACACCTTC	TRBJ1-2	TRBV5-8	-	-
CASSLPAGRSTDTQYF	TGCGCCAGCAGCCTCCCGGCGGGGAGGAGCACAGATACGCAGTATTTT	TRBJ2-3	TRBV5-1	-	-
CASSQSTGRDSPLHF	TGTGCCAGCAGCCAGAGTACAGGCAGAGATTCACCCCTCCACTTT	TRBJ1-6	TRBV3-1/TRBV3-2	-	-
CSASQGNTIYF	TGCAGTGCTTCTCAAGGAAACACCATATATTTT	TRBJ1-3	TRBV20-1	-	-
CASSLSGSRRQTNTGELFF	TGTGCCAGCAGCCTAAGTGGGTCTCGGAGACAGACGAACACCGGGGAGCTGTTTTTT	TRBJ2-2	TRBV7-3	-	-
CASSQASSPYEQYF	TGCGCCAGCAGCCAAGCGTCCAGCCCCTACGAGCAGTACTTC	TRBJ2-7	TRBV4-1	-	-
CASSPPGDSGVEQFF	TGTGCCAGCAGCCCCCCAGGGGATTCCGGAGTTGAGCAGTTCTTC	TRBJ2-1	TRBV7-3	-	few
CASSLAGTRDQPQHF	TGTGCCAGCAGCTTAGCCGGGACACGGGATCAGCCCCAGCATTTT	TRBJ1-5	TRBV7-8	-	-
CASSLVQGNTEAFF	TGTGCCAGCAGCTTAGTGCAGGGGAACACTGAAGCTTTCTTT	TRBJ1-1	TRBV7-2	-	-
CASSLRGQGAWEQYF	TGTGCCAGCAGCCTCAGGGGACAGGGGGCTTGGGAGCAGTACTTC	TRBJ2-7	TRBV27	TRBD1	-
CASSYSMEGDTEAFF	TGTGCCAGCAGTTACTCGATGGAGGGGGACACTGAAGCTTTCTTT	TRBJ1-1	TRBV6-2/TRBV6-3	-	-
CASSRATGTTNTGELFF	TGTGCCAGCAGCCGAGCGACCGGGACAACGAACACCGGGGAGCTGTTTTTT	TRBJ2-2	TRBV7-8	-	-
CASSLATSGANVLTF	TGTGCCAGCAGCTTAGCAACCTCTGGAGCCAACGTCCTGACTTTC	TRBJ2-6	TRBV7-9	-	-
CATSGGVSGANVLTF	TGTGCCACCAGTGGAGGGGTCTCTGGGGCCAACGTCCTGACTTTC	TRBJ2-6	TRBV24-1	-	-
CATSRTGRTGELFF	TGTGCCACCAGCAGAACAGGGCGAACCGGGGAGCTGTTTTTT	TRBJ2-2	TRBV24-1	-	-
CASNQTASSNQPQHF	TGCGCCAGCAACCAGACAGCTTCCAGCAATCAGCCCCAGCATTTT	TRBJ1-5	TRBV5-1	-	-
CASSLDPGQGYNEQFF	TGCGCCAGCAGCTTGGATCCGGGACAGGGTTACAATGAGCAGTTCTTC	TRBJ2-1	TRBV5-1	TRBD1	-
CASSSEKTGSNTIYF	TGTGCCAGCAGCTCGGAGAAGACAGGGAGCAACACCATATATTTT	TRBJ1-3	TRBV7-2	TRBD1	-
CASSARDRVYEQYF	TGTGCCAGCAGCGCCCGGGACAGGGTTTACGAGCAGTACTTC	TRBJ2-7	TRBV7-6	TRBD1	-
CASSRGSLDTGELFF	TGTGCCAGCAGCCGGGGATCATTAGACACCGGGGAGCTGTTTTTT	TRBJ2-2	TRBV11-2	-	-
CASSERVANTEAFF	TGTGCCAGCAGTGAAAGGGTGGCAAACACTGAAGCTTTCTTT	TRBJ1-1	TRBV6-1	-	-
CASSILGRHSYNEQFF	TGTGCCAGTAGTATACTGGGCAGGCACTCCTACAATGAGCAGTTCTTC	TRBJ2-1	TRBV19	-	-
CASTGSGANVLTF	TGTGCCAGCACCGGCTCTGGGGCCAACGTCCTGACTTTC	TRBJ2-6	TRBV6-5	-	-
CASSRQGARNQPQHF	TGTGCCAGCAGTCGACAGGGGGCACGGAATCAGCCCCAGCATTTT	TRBJ1-5	TRBV6-5	TRBD1	-
CASSIRLATRVETQYF	TGTGCCAGTAGTATCCGACTAGCTACCCGGGTAGAGACCCAGTACTTC	TRBJ2-5	TRBV19	TRBD2	-
CASSLVKAGGSDTQYF	TGTGCCAGCAGCTTAGTTAAGGCGGGGGGTTCGGATACGCAGTATTTT	TRBJ2-3	TRBV7-9	TRBD2	-
CASSPQPEGNQPQHF	TGTGCCAGCTCACCACAACCAGAAGGCAATCAGCCCCAGCATTTT	TRBJ1-5	TRBV18	-	once
CATRGVGPGRAFF	TGTGCCACAAGGGGTGTGGGCCCCGGGAGAGCTTTCTTT	TRBJ1-1	TRBV7-2	-	-
CASSRPGAGTEAFF	TGTGCCAGCAGCCGCCCGGGGGCAGGGACTGAAGCTTTCTTT	TRBJ1-1	TRBV6-2/TRBV6-3	-	once
CASSTTGGGYEQCF	TGCGCCAGCAGCACGACAGGGGGCGGATACGAGCAGTGCTTC	TRBJ2-7	TRBV5-1	TRBD1	-
CASSSYRGGNTEAFF	TGCGCCAGCAGCTCCTACAGGGGAGGGAACACTGAAGCTTTCTTT	TRBJ1-1	TRBV5-1	TRBD1	once
CASSPIAGGPYNEQFF	TGCGCCAGCAGCCCCATAGCGGGGGGGCCCTACAATGAGCAGTTCTTC	TRBJ2-1	TRBV5-1	TRBD2	-
CASTLESGGTLHF	TGTGCCAGCACCCTGGAATCCGGGGGCACCCTCCACTTT	TRBJ1-6	TRBV12-3/TRBV12-4	-	-
CASSPQDRNYGYTF	TGTGCCAGCTCCCCACAGGACAGAAACTATGGCTACACCTTC	TRBJ1-2	TRBV18	-	-
CASRPRGAVHQPQHF	TGTGCCAGTAGACCCAGGGGGGCCGTCCATCAGCCCCAGCATTTT	TRBJ1-5	TRBV19	TRBD1	-
CASSELFPGLQDTQYF	TGTGCCAGCAGTGAACTATTTCCAGGACTCCAAGATACGCAGTATTTT	TRBJ2-3	TRBV6-1	-	-